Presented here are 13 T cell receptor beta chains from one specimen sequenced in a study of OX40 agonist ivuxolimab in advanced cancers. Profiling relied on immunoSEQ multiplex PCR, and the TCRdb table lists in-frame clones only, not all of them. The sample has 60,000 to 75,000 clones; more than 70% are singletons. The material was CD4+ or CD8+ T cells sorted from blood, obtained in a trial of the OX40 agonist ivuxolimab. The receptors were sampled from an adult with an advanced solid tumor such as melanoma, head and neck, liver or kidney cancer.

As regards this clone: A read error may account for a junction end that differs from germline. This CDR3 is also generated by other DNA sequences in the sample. CDR3: CASSYSHEQYF. DNA of the CDR3: TGTGCCAGCAGTTACTCCCACGAGCAGTACTTC. This chain uses TRBV6-5 with TRBJ2-7; the D is unclear. CDR1 is MNHEY, CDR2 SVGAGI, per germline. This CDR3 contains 11 residues.

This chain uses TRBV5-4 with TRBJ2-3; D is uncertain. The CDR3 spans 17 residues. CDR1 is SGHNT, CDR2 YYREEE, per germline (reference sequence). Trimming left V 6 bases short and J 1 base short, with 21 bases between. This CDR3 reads CASTTEPTRHGTDTQYF. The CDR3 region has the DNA TGTGCCAGCACCACAGAACCAACGCGGCATGGCACAGATACGCAGTATTTT. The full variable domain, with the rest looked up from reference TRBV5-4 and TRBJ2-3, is ETGVTQSPTHLIKTRGQQVTLRCSSQSGHNTVSWYQQALGQGPQFIFQYYREEENGRGNFPPRFSGLQFPNYSSELNVNALELDDSALYLCASTTEPTRHGTDTQYFGPGTRLTVL.

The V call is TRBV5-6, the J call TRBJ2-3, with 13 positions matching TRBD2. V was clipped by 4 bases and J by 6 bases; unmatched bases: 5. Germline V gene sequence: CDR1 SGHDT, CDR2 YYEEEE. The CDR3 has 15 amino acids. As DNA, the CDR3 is TGTGCCAGCAGCCCCGGGACTAGCGGGACCGATACGCAGTATTTT. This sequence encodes CASSPGTSGTDTQYF.

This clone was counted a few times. CDR3 sequence (DNA): TGTGCCAGCAGCCCCTTGACAGCGTCGGGCTTTCAAGAGACCCAGTACTTC. Translating gives CASSPLTASGFQETQYF. The chain links TRBV7-2 to TRBJ2-5, with D possibly TRBD1 on 5 matching bases. Trimming left V 5 bases short and J 2 bases short, with 21 bases between. The CDR3 is 17 residues long. Germline V gene data show CDR1 as SGHTA and CDR2 as FQGNSA.

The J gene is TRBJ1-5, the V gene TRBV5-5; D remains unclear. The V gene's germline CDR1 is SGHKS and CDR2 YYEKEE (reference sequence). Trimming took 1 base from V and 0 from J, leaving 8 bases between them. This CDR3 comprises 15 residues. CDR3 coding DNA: TGTGCCAGCAGCTTGAACACTCATAGCAATCAGCCCCAGCATTTT. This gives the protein CASSLNTHSNQPQHF.

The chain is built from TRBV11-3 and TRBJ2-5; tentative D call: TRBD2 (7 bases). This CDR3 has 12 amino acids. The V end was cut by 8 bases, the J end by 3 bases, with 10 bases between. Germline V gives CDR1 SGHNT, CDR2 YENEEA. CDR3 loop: CASGGAEETQYF. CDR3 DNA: TGTGCCAGCGGGGGGGCCGAAGAGACCCAGTACTTC. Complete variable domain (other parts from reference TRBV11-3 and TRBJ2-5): EAGVVQSPRYKIIEKKQPVAFWCNPISGHNTLYWYLQNLGQGPELLIRYENEEAVDDSQLPKDRFSAERLKGVDSTLKIQPAELGDSAVYLCASGGAEETQYFGPGTRLLVL.

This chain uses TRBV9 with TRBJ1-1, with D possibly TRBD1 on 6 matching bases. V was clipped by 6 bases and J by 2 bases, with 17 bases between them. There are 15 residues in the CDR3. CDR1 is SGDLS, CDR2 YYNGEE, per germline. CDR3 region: CASKDSPAGNTEAFF. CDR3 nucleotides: TGTGCCAGCAAGGACAGCCCGGCAGGAAACACTGAAGCTTTCTTT.

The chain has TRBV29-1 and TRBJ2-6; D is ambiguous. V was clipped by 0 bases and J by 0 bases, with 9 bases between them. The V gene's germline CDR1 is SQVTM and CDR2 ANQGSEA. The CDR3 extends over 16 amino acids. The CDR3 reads CSVEDRRNSGANVLTF. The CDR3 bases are TGCAGCGTTGAAGATCGGCGGAACTCTGGGGCCAACGTCCTGACTTTC. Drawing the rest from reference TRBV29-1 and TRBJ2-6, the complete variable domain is SAVISQKPSRDICQRGTSLTIQCQVDSQVTMMFWYRQQPGQSLTLIATANQGSEATYESGFVIDKFPISRPNLTFSTLTVSNMSPEDSSIYLCSVEDRRNSGANVLTFGAGSRLTVL.

This CDR3 is CASSWTSGIPNEQFF. The CDR3 DNA sequence: TGTGCCAGCAGCTGGACTAGCGGGATCCCCAATGAGCAGTTCTTC. V usage is TRBV7-9 and J usage is TRBJ2-1; 12 bases line up with TRBD2. V lost 4 bases to trimming and J lost 6 bases; unmatched junction nucleotides: 4. Germline CDR1 is SEHNR and CDR2 is FQNEAQ (reference sequence). This CDR3 spans 15 amino acids.

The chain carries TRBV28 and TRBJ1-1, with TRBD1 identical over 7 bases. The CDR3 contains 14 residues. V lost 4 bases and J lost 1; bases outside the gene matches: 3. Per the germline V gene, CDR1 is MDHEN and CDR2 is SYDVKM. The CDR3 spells CASSSTGWNTEAFF. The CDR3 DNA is TGTGCCAGCAGTTCGACAGGGTGGAACACTGAAGCTTTCTTT. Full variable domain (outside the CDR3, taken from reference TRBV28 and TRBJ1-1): DVKVTQSSRYLVKRTGEKVFLECVQDMDHENMFWYRQDPGLGLRLIYFSYDVKMKEKGDIPEGYSVSREKKERFSLILESASTNQTSMYLCASSSTGWNTEAFFGQGTRLTVV.

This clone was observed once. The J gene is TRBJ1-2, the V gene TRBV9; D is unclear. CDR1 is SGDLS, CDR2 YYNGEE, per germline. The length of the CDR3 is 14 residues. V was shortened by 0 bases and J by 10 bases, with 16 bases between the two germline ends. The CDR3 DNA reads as TGTGCCAGCAGCGTAGGGGGAAGCGGCGAACCCTACACCTTC. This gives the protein CASSVGGSGEPYTF.

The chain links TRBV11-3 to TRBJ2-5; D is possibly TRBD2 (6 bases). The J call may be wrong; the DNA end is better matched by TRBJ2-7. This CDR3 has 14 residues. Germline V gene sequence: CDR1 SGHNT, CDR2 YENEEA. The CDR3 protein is CASSLSLRDYEQYF. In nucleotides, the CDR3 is TGTGCCAGCAGCTTATCCCTGCGGGACTACGAGCAGTACTTC.

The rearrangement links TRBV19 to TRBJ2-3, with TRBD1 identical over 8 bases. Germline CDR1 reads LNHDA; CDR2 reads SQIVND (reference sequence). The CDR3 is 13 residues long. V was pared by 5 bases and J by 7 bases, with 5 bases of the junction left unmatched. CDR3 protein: CASSPDRANTQYF. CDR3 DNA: TGTGCCAGTAGTCCGGACAGGGCGAATACGCAGTATTTT.